The 4 T cell receptor beta chains given below trace back to one sample, sequenced in a study of cytomegalovirus exposure and HLA in healthy donors. The study ran its PCR with 60 Vbeta and 13 Jbeta primers. The data were produced by immunoSEQ multiplex PCR, yet TCRdb's version contains in-frame clones alone and is incomplete. This sample yields 120,000 to 150,000 clones, of which more than 70% are seen a single time; roughly 1.6% belongs to the top ten. Sequencing input: PBMCs. Source of these receptors: a woman in her 40s in good health and CMV-seronegative.

The gene calls are TRBV7-9 and TRBJ2-7; 8 nucleotides match TRBD2. The trim removed 6 bases at V and 2 bases at J, leaving 12 bases unmatched. The CDR3 extends over 16 amino acids. Germline V gene lookup returns CDR1 SEHNR and CDR2 FQNEAQ (reference sequence). The CDR3 reads CASSPRGAGEPYEQYF. CDR3 DNA sequence: TGTGCCAGCAGTCCGAGAGGAGCGGGGGAGCCCTACGAGCAGTACTTC.

V gene TRBV5-5 combines with J gene TRBJ1-3; tentative D call: TRBD1 (5 bases). Trimming shortened V by 2 bases and J by 2 bases, and 14 bases separated the two germline ends. Germline V gene data show CDR1 as SGHKS and CDR2 as YYEKEE (reference sequence). The CDR3 totals 16 residues. The CDR3 coding sequence is TGTGCCAGCAGCTTTATAGGGGTCGGAACTGGAAACACCATATATTTT. Translation gives CASSFIGVGTGNTIYF.

The chain carries TRBV19 and TRBJ2-7; 7 bases are shared with TRBD1. CDR1 is LNHDA, CDR2 SQIVND, per germline (reference sequence). J lost 1 base, V lost 6 bases, and 12 bases had no gene match. This CDR3 comprises 16 residues. As DNA, the CDR3 is TGTGCCAGTAGCCTAGGGGGACAGTCGGGGTCCTACGAGCAGTACTTC. Amino acids: CASSLGGQSGSYEQYF.

The chain links TRBV7-8 to TRBJ2-3; D is possibly TRBD2 (5 bases). The V end lost 5 bases, the J end lost 5 bases, and 8 bases lay between the germline ends. The CDR3 totals 12 residues. Germline V gene sequence: CDR1 SGHVS, CDR2 FQNEAQ. The CDR3 nucleotides read TGTGCCAGCAGCGAGGGTCTAGATACGCAGTATTTT. Its protein is CASSEGLDTQYF. Full variable domain (remainder filled in from reference TRBV7-8 and TRBJ2-3): GAGVSQSPRYKVAKRGQDVALRCDPISGHVSLFWYQQALGQGPEFLTYFQNEAQLDKSGLPSDRFFAERPEGSVSTLKIQRTQQEDSAVYLCASSEGLDTQYFGPGTRLTVL.